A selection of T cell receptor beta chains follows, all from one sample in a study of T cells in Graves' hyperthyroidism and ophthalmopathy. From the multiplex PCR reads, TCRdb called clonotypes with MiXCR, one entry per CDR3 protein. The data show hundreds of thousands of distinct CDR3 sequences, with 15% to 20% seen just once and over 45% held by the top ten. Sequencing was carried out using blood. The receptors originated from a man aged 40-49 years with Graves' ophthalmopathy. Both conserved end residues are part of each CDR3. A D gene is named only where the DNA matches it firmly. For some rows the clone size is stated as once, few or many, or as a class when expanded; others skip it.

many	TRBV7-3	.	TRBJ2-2	CASSLILEGGELFF	TGTGCCAGCAGCTTAATCTTAGAAGGCGGGGAGCTGTTTTTT
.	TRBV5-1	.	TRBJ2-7	CASSLHAGEQYF	TGTGCCAGCAGTTTGCACGCGGGGGAGCAGTACTTC
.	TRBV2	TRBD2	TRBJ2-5	CASRSPGTSGRREETQYF	TGTGCCAGCAGATCCCCAGGGACTAGCGGGAGGCGGGAGGAGACCCAGTACTTC
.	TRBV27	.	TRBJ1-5	CASSFSGHNQPQHF	TGTGCCAGCAGTTTCTCGGGGCACAATCAGCCCCAGCATTTT
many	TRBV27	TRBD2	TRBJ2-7	CASSSTNPASGSVTAYEQYF	TGTGCCAGCAGTTCTACGAACCCCGCTAGCGGGAGTGTTACCGCCTACGAGCAGTACTTC
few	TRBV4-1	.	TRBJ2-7	CASSQGTGIPLHEQYF	TGCGCCAGCAGCCAAGGCACGGGGATCCCGCTCCACGAGCAGTACTTC
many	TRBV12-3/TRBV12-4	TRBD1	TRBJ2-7	CASSQTGGSYEQYF	TGTGCCAGCAGCCAAACAGGGGGAAGCTACGAGCAGTACTTC
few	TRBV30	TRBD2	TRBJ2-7	CAWSVLAGGPGEQYF	TGTGCCTGGAGTGTGCTAGCGGGGGGGCCAGGCGAGCAGTACTTC
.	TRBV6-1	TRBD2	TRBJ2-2	CASSGRLAGDPNTGELFF	TGTGCCAGCAGTGGTCGACTAGCGGGGGACCCGAACACCGGGGAGCTGTTTTTT
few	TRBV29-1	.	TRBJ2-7	CSVAEGGYEQYF	TGCAGCGTTGCCGAGGGCGGCTACGAGCAGTACTTC
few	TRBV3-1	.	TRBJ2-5	CASSLLNPPATQYF	TGTGCCAGCAGCCTCCTAAACCCGCCAGCTACCCAGTACTTC
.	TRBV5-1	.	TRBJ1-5	CASSLSGEDQPQHF	TGCGCCAGCAGCTTGTCCGGGGAGGATCAGCCCCAGCATTTT
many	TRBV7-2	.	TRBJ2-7	CASSLATSYEQYF	TGTGCCAGCAGCTTGGCGACTAGCTACGAGCAGTACTTC
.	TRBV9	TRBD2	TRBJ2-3	CASSVGHSSGGTDTQYF	TGTGCCAGCAGCGTAGGTCATTCTAGCGGGGGCACAGATACGCAGTATTTT
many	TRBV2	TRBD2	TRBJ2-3	CASSVLAGGSTDTQYF	TGTGCCAGCAGTGTCCTAGCGGGAGGGAGCACAGATACGCAGTATTTT
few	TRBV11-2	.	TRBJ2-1	CASSLVRGGVYNEQFF	TGTGCCAGCAGCTTAGTTCGTGGCGGGGTCTACAATGAGCAGTTCTTC
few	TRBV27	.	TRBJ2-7	CASMGWVGDGAYEQYF	TGTGCCAGCATGGGGTGGGTGGGAGACGGCGCCTACGAGCAGTACTTC
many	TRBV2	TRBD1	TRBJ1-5	CASSTGTGVRSGQPQHF	TGTGCCAGCAGTACCGGGACAGGGGTGCGTAGTGGTCAGCCCCAGCATTTT
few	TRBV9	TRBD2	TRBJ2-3	CASSARLAGNTDTQYF	TGTGCCAGCAGCGCCAGACTAGCGGGTAATACAGATACGCAGTATTTT
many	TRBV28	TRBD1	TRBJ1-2	CASRTGVSYGYTF	TGTGCCAGCAGGACAGGGGTTAGCTATGGCTACACCTTC
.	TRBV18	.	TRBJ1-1	CASSPTIRGYTEAFF	TGTGCCAGCTCACCGACGATACGGGGATACACTGAAGCTTTCTTT
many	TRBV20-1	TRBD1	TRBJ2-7	CSATDRGRVLNEQYF	TGCAGTGCCACAGACAGGGGGCGCGTTCTGAACGAGCAGTACTTC
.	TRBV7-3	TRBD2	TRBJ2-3	CASSARLAGVSDTQYF	TGTGCCAGCAGCGCGAGACTAGCGGGAGTGTCAGATACGCAGTATTTT
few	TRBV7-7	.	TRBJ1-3	CASSLYPNGNTIYF	TGTGCTAGCAGCCTGTACCCCAATGGAAACACCATATATTTT
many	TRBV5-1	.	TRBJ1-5	CASSPGDNQPQHF	TGCGCCAGCAGCCCTGGTGACAATCAGCCCCAGCATTTT
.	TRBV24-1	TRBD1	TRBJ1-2	CATSAGQGRGYTF	TGTGCCACCAGCGCAGGACAGGGTCGGGGCTACACCTTC
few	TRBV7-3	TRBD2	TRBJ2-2	CASKLAGGPSTGELFF	TGTGCCAGTAAACTAGCGGGAGGGCCATCCACCGGGGAGCTGTTTTTT
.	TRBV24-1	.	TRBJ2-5	CATFLGLGAGETQYF	TGTGCCACCTTCCTGGGACTGGGGGCGGGAGAGACCCAGTACTTC
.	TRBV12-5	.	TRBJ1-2	CASGIEGEGYGYTF	TGTGCTAGTGGTATCGAGGGGGAAGGCTATGGCTACACCTTC
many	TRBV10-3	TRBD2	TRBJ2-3	CAISYSGGGTDTQYF	TGTGCCATCAGTTACAGCGGGGGAGGGACAGATACGCAGTATTTT
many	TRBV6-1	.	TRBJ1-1	CASIRGGTEAFF	TGTGCCAGCATAAGGGGAGGGACTGAAGCTTTCTTT
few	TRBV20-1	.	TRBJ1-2	CSARESNYGYTF	TGCAGTGCTAGAGAGAGTAACTATGGCTACACCTTC
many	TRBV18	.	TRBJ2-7	CASSPSIRTGSYEQYF	TGTGCCAGCTCACCGAGCATCCGGACGGGCTCCTACGAGCAGTACTTC
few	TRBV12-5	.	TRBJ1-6	CASGLFRANSPLHF	TGTGCTAGTGGTTTGTTCAGGGCAAATTCACCCCTCCACTTT
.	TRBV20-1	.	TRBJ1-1	CSAPRGSNTEAFF	TGCAGTGCGCCCCGCGGGAGTAACACTGAAGCTTTCTTT
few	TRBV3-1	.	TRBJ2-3	CASSHQGGEFTDTQYF	TGTGCCAGCAGCCACCAAGGGGGGGAATTCACAGATACGCAGTATTTT
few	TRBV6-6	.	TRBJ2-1	CASSYDARGAVNNEQFF	TGTGCCAGCAGTTACGATGCCCGAGGGGCCGTTAACAATGAGCAGTTCTTC